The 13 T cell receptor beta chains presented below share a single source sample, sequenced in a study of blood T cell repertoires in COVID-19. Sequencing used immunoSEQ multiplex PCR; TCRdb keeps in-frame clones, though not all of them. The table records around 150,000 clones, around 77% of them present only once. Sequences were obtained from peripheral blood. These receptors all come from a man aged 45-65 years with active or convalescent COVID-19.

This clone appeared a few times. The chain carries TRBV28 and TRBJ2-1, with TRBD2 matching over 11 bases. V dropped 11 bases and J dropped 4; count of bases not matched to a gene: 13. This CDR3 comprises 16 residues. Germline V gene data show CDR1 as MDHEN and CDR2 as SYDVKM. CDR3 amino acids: CALSVAGGRRYNEQFF. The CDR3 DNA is TGTGCCCTCTCTGTAGCGGGAGGGCGTCGGTACAATGAGCAGTTCTTC.

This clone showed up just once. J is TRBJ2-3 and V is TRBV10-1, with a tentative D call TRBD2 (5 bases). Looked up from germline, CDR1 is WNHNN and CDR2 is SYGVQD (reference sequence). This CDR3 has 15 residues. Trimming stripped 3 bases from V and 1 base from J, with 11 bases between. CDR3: CASSDRSGGTDTQYF. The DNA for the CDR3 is TGCGCCAGCAGTGATCGAAGCGGAGGCACAGATACGCAGTATTTT.

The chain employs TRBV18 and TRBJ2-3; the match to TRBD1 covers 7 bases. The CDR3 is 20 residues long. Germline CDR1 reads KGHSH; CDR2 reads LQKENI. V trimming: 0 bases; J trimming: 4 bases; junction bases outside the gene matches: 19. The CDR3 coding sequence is TGTGCCAGCTCACCACCGACCGGGACAGAGGGCCGGGGCCACCCAGATACGCAGTATTTT. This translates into CASSPPTGTEGRGHPDTQYF.

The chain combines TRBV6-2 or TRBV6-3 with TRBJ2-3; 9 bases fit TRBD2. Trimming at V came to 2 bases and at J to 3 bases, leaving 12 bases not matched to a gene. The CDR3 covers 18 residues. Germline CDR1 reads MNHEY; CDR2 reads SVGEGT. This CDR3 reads CASSYPLSLAGLTDTQYF. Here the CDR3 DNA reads TGTGCCAGCAGTTACCCCTTGAGCCTAGCGGGACTAACAGATACGCAGTATTTT.

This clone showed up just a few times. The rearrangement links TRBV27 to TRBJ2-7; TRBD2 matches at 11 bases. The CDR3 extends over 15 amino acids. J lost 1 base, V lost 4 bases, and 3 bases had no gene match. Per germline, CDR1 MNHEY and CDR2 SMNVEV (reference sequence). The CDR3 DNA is TGTGCCAGCAGTTGGGGGACTAGCGGATCCTACGAGCAGTACTTC. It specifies CASSWGTSGSYEQYF.

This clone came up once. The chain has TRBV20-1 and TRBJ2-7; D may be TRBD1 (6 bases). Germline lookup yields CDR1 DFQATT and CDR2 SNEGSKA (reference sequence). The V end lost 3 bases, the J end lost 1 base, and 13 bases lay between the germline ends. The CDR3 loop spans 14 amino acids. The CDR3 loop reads CSASAGTKSYEQYF. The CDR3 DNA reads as TGCAGTGCTAGTGCCGGGACAAAGTCCTACGAGCAGTACTTC.

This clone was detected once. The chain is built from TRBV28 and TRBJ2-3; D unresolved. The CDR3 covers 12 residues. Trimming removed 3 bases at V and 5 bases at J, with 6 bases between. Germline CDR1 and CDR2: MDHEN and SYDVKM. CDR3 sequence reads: CASSFSLDTQYF. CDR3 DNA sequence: TGTGCCAGCAGTTTCAGTTTAGATACGCAGTATTTT.

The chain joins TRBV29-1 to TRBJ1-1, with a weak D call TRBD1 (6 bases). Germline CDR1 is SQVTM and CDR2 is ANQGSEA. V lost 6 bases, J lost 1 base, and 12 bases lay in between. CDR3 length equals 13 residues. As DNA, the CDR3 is TGCAGCGTATTGACAGGAGGGAACACTGAAGCTTTCTTT. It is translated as CSVLTGGNTEAFF.

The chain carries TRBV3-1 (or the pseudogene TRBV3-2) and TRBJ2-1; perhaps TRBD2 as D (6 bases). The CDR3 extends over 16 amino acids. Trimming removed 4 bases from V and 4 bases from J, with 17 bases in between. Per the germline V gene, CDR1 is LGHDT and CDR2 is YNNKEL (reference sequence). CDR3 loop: CASSPELLAIYNEQFF. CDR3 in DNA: TGTGCCAGCAGCCCAGAGCTCCTAGCGATTTACAATGAGCAGTTCTTC.

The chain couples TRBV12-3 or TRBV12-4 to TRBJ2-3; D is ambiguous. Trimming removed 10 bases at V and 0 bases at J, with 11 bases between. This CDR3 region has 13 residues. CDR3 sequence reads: CATTTSSTDTQYF. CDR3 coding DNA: TGTGCCACTACTACCTCGAGCACAGATACGCAGTATTTT.

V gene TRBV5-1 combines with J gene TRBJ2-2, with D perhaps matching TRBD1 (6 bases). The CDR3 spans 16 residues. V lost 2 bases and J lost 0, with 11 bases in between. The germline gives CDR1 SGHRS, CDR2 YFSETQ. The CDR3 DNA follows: TGCGCCAGCAGCTTCTACGGACAGACGAACACCGGGGAGCTGTTTTTT. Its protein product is CASSFYGQTNTGELFF.

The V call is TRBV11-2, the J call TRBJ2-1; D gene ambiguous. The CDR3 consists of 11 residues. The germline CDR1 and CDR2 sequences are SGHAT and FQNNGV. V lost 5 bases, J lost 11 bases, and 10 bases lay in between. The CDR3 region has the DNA TGTGCCAGCAGCAAAACATACAAGCAGTTCTTC. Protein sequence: CASSKTYKQFF.

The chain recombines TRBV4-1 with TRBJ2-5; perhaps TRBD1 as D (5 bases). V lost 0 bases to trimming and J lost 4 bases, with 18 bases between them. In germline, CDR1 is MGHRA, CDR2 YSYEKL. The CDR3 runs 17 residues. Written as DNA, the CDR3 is TGCGCCAGCAGCCAAGATGGGGCCGGAGCGAGAGCAGAGACCCAGTACTTC. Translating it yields CASSQDGAGARAETQYF.